This passage covers 10 T cell receptor beta chains from one sample sequenced in a study of T cell repertoires in cytomegalovirus infection (dated by TCRdb to 2018 to 2020). The sequencer was an Illumina HiSeq 1500. The raw public data were reprocessed by TCRdb itself: fastp quality trimming at Q25, MiXCR clonotype calling, in-frame beta chains only. Rows are unified per CDR3 protein, each entry keeping the most common DNA and genes. Across this sample there are about 140,000 distinct CDR3 sequences, with about 6% seen only once. The ten largest clones capture approximately 19% of the sample. The sample taken for sequencing was PBMCs. These receptors all come from a human donor in good health (CMV status not recorded). Some clones in this sample may be carry-over from other donors' samples.

In its sample, this clonotype was seen many times. V gene TRBV7-2 combines with J gene TRBJ2-7; 9 positions agree with TRBD1. The CDR3 runs 15 residues. Trimming cost V 5 bases and J 7 bases; bases outside gene matches: 12. Germline values: CDR1 SGHTA, CDR2 FQGNSA. The CDR3 nucleotides read TGTGCCAGCAGCCCTAGGCCACAGGGGGCTGGAGAGCAGTACTTC. Translating gives CASSPRPQGAGEQYF.

This clonotype was observed at least ten times. The rearrangement uses TRBV5-6 and TRBJ2-3; perhaps TRBD1 as D (5 bases). CDR3 length equals 16 residues. Germline loops: CDR1 SGHDT, CDR2 YYEEEE. The V end was cut by 0 bases, the J end by 2 bases, with 13 bases between. The CDR3 is CASSLATAPSTDTQYF. The CDR3 DNA reads as TGTGCCAGCAGCTTGGCGACAGCTCCCTCCACAGATACGCAGTATTTT. The full variable domain, its missing parts supplied by reference TRBV5-6 and TRBJ2-3, is DAGVTQSPTHLIKTRGQQVTLRCSPKSGHDTVSWYQQALGQGPQFIFQYYEEEERQRGNFPDRFSGHQFPNYSSELNVNALLLGDSALYLCASSLATAPSTDTQYFGPGTRLTVL.

The table lists this clonotype with many counts. The chain combines TRBV7-2 with TRBJ1-3, with D perhaps matching TRBD1 (6 bases). V shed 8 bases and J shed 0 bases, with 11 bases lying between them. Per germline, CDR1 SGHTA and CDR2 FQGNSA. This CDR3 region has 14 residues. The CDR3 protein is CASGRDTSGNTIYF. The CDR3 DNA reads TGTGCCAGCGGCCGGGACACCTCTGGAAACACCATATATTTT.

This clonotype has a count of ten or more. The genes are TRBV5-1 and TRBJ2-2; no reliable D call. V was pared by 7 bases and J by 0 bases, with 10 bases between. Germline-derived CDR1 and CDR2 are SGHRS and YFSETQ. The CDR3 sequence is 14 residues long. The CDR3 reads CASGTAANTGELFF. The CDR3 coding sequence is TGCGCCAGCGGCACAGCCGCGAACACCGGGGAGCTGTTTTTT.

This clonotype was observed a handful of times. The chain carries TRBV5-4 and TRBJ1-1, with 7 bases matching TRBD1. The CDR3 consists of 15 residues. The junction had 7 bases not matched to a gene; V was cut back by 4 bases and J by 1 base. The germline V gene has CDR1 SGHNT and CDR2 YYREEE (reference sequence). CDR3: CASSHRQGPNTEAFF. The CDR3 DNA sequence: TGTGCCAGCAGCCACCGACAGGGCCCGAACACTGAAGCTTTCTTT.

This clonotype was observed a handful of times. This chain connects TRBV6-6 to TRBJ1-1; 7 bases match TRBD1. V was pared by 6 bases and J by 8 bases, with 12 bases of the junction left unmatched. This CDR3 region has 14 residues. The germline CDR1 and CDR2 sequences are MNHNY and SVGAGI (reference sequence). The CDR3 reads CASRHRGLRGEAFF. In DNA form, the CDR3 reads TGTGCCAGCAGGCACAGGGGCCTAAGGGGGGAAGCTTTCTTT.

Ten or more counts support this clonotype. The V gene is TRBV19, the J gene TRBJ2-4, with TRBD1 matching 10 bases. CDR3 length: 18 amino acids. Germline values: CDR1 LNHDA, CDR2 SQIVND (reference sequence). V shed 6 bases, J shed 0 bases, and the junction held 11 bases outside the gene matches. The CDR3 region has the DNA TGTGCCAGTAGCCGGGCGAGACAGGGGGCCCAAGCCAAAAACATTCAGTACTTC. Protein sequence: CASSRARQGAQAKNIQYF.

The V call is TRBV7-2, the J call TRBJ2-3, with 8 nucleotides matching TRBD2. With 0 bases clipped from V and 2 bases from J, the junction kept 4 bases outside the gene matches. CDR3 size: 16 residues. CDR1 SGHTA and CDR2 FQGNSA come from the germline V gene. The CDR3 nucleotides are TGTGCCAGCAGCTTAGCAGGCGGGGGGAACACAGATACGCAGTATTTT. Translation gives CASSLAGGGNTDTQYF.

This clonotype was recorded at least ten times. The genes are TRBV20-1 and TRBJ2-5; D is undetermined. The CDR3 covers 10 residues. Per germline, CDR1 DFQATT and CDR2 SNEGSKA (reference sequence). The V and J ends lost 5 bases and 4 bases respectively, with 5 bases between them. In DNA form, the CDR3 reads TGCAGTGCTCTGTTAGAGACCCAGTACTTC. The encoded protein is CSALLETQYF.

This clonotype appeared many times. V gene TRBV7-8 combines with J gene TRBJ1-3; perhaps TRBD1 as D (5 bases). V lost 1 base, J lost 0 bases, and 10 bases lay in between. The CDR3 has 16 residues. Germline values: CDR1 SGHVS, CDR2 FQNEAQ. Written as DNA, the CDR3 is TGTGCCAGCAGCTTAGGTGGGGGGAGCTCTGGAAACACCATATATTTT. Translation gives CASSLGGGSSGNTIYF.